This entry describes one TCR beta chain. What it binds is unknown. Repertoires were generated with immunoSEQ multiplex PCR, while TCRdb's copy carries only in-frame clones and drops some. The table lists tens of thousands of clones, 65% of them singletons, with 20% to 25% in the top ten. This record comes from a study of cytotoxic CD8 clonotypes in ibrutinib-treated CLL. The CDR3 spans 14 residues. Germline V gene data show CDR1 as KGHSH and CDR2 as LQKENI. V gave up 3 bases and J gave up 5 bases, with 11 bases separating them. Overall study results and limits: Clonality went up at the time of ibrutinib response, stayed stable in sustained remission, and later dropped back toward its baseline level at progression.

The sequencing here drew on PBMCs, taken after 24 months of ibrutinib treatment. The chain has TRBV18 and TRBJ1-5; D is perhaps TRBD1 (5 bases). This receptor was taken from a human donor with chronic lymphocytic leukemia. CDR3 coding DNA: TGTGCCAGCTCACCTAGACAGACTTATCAGCCCCAGCATTTT. This translates into CASSPRQTYQPQHF.